The source of this T cell receptor beta chain is a study of cytomegalovirus exposure and HLA in healthy donors. Study-wide background: Unique TCRs from HLA-typed donors, roughly 87 million of them, were held in an early data release. Study-level results: It was reportedly the case that the classifier diagnosed cytomegalovirus status with high specificity and sensitivity. The authors confirmed in vitro that three CMV-associated chains were specific for CMV antigens. Among CMV-associated TCR beta chains, most appeared HLA-restricted in a later analysis.

A multiplex PCR was run with 60 Vbeta primers and 13 Jbeta primers. Profiled with immunoSEQ multiplex PCR; TCRdb holds only in-frame clones, not every one. The sample records roughly 140,000 clones, around 82% being singletons. This clone was seen only once. Its antigen remains unknown. The V gene lost 3 bases and the J gene lost 7 bases, with 15 bases spanning the gap. This CDR3 is 15 amino acids long. Germline assignment: CDR1 LNHNV and CDR2 YYDKDF (reference sequence). This receptor was obtained from a woman in her 50s in good health and CMV-seropositive. The V and J genes are TRBV15 and TRBJ1-4; the D is unclear. The sequenced sample was PBMCs. The DNA of the CDR3 is TGTGCCACCAGCAGGTCGGCCCAGGCCAGTGAAAAACTGTTTTTT. Its translation is CATSRSAQASEKLFF.